Below, 27 T cell receptor beta chains from the same sample are listed, as sequenced in a study of cytomegalovirus exposure and HLA in healthy donors. Use of 60 Vbeta and 13 Jbeta primers characterized the PCR. Libraries were prepared by immunoSEQ multiplex PCR; TCRdb keeps only in-frame clonotypes and omits some of them. The sample holds about 110,000 clones, around 70% seen once. Material: PBMCs. The receptor set was obtained from a man under 40 in good health and CMV-seropositive.

As regards this clone: One junction end disagrees with the germline gene, perhaps due to a read error. V gene TRBV12-5 combines with J gene TRBJ1-2; a possible D gene is TRBD1 (5 bases). This CDR3 has 16 residues. Per germline, CDR1 LGHNT and CDR2 FRNRAP. CDR3 protein: CASGLVAGDSNYGYPF. CDR3 DNA sequence: TGTGCTAGTGGTTTGGTAGCGGGGGATTCTAACTATGGCTACCCCTTC.

The chain carries TRBV5-1 and TRBJ1-1; TRBD1 aligns across 8 bases. With V trimmed by 3 bases and J by 5 bases, 6 bases remained unmatched. Germline V gene data show CDR1 as SGHRS and CDR2 as YFSETQ. There are 14 residues in the CDR3. The CDR3 DNA is TGCGCCAGCAGCTCGACAGGGGCGACGACTGAAGCTTTCTTT. Encoded protein: CASSSTGATTEAFF.

V gene TRBV18 combines with J gene TRBJ1-2, with D maybe TRBD1 (5 bases). The CDR3 extends over 15 amino acids. Germline CDR1 KGHSH, CDR2 LQKENI. V was pared by 4 bases and J by 8 bases, with 20 bases between. CDR3 protein: CASSLARDWLGGYTF. The CDR3 region has the DNA TGTGCCAGCTCACTAGCGAGGGACTGGCTTGGAGGCTACACCTTC.

Points on this clone: This same CDR3 is encoded by further DNA sequences in the sample. J is TRBJ2-3 and V is TRBV28; 10 bases line up with TRBD2. V gave up 6 bases and J gave up 1 base; unmatched junction bases: 4. This CDR3 region has 15 residues. Germline V CDR1 and CDR2: MDHEN, SYDVKM. In nucleotides, the CDR3 is TGTGCCAGCAGGATAGCGGGGGGCCGCACAGATACGCAGTATTTT. It translates to CASRIAGGRTDTQYF. The whole variable domain, filled in from reference TRBV28 and TRBJ2-3, reads DVKVTQSSRYLVKRTGEKVFLECVQDMDHENMFWYRQDPGLGLRLIYFSYDVKMKEKGDIPEGYSVSREKKERFSLILESASTNQTSMYLCASRIAGGRTDTQYFGPGTRLTVL.

The rearrangement links TRBV11-2 to TRBJ1-2; no reliable D call. The V end lost 3 bases, the J end lost 2 bases, and 10 bases lay between the germline ends. The CDR3 spans 14 residues. The V gene's germline CDR1 is SGHAT and CDR2 FQNNGV. This CDR3 reads CASSLGSANYGYTF. CDR3 nucleotides: TGTGCCAGCAGCTTGGGTTCAGCGAACTATGGCTACACCTTC.

The V and J genes are TRBV5-1 and TRBJ1-1; TRBD1 aligns across 7 bases. The CDR3 spans 14 residues. J gave up 4 bases and V 4 bases, and 7 bases lay outside the gene matches. Germline values: CDR1 SGHRS, CDR2 YFSETQ. The CDR3 DNA follows: TGCGCCAGCAGCGGGCAGGGGGTAGGCACTGAAGCTTTCTTT. Its protein is CASSGQGVGTEAFF.

V and J are TRBV7-9 and TRBJ2-6, with D possibly TRBD1 on 5 matching bases. The CDR3 totals 15 residues. Germline V gene lookup returns CDR1 SEHNR and CDR2 FQNEAQ (reference sequence). The V gene lost 5 bases and the J gene lost 0 bases, with 8 bases spanning the gap. CDR3 DNA sequence: TGTGCCAGCAGCGCTACAGGCTCTGGGGCCAACGTCCTGACTTTC. It codes for CASSATGSGANVLTF.

The V and J genes are TRBV13 and TRBJ1-1; D gene uncertain. The CDR3 has 13 residues. The germline V and J ends were trimmed by 0 bases and 3 bases, with 5 bases remaining between them. CDR1 PRHDT and CDR2 FYEKMQ come from the germline V gene (reference sequence). Here the CDR3 reads CASSLGRDTEAFF. The CDR3 DNA is TGTGCCAGCAGCTTAGGACGGGACACTGAAGCTTTCTTT.

The table lists this clone with a few counts. The chain combines TRBV30 with TRBJ2-6, with D unresolved. Germline CDR1 is GTSNPN and CDR2 is SVGIG (reference sequence). The CDR3 runs 13 residues. The CDR3 DNA sequence: TGTGCTTCGGGTGTTGGTGGGGCCAACGTCCTGACTTTC. This gives the protein CASGVGGANVLTF.

J is TRBJ2-6 and V is TRBV4-3, with 9 bases lining up with TRBD2. Germline CDR1 is LGHNA and CDR2 is YSLEER. This CDR3 region has 19 residues. The J segment lost 4 bases and the V segment lost 0 bases, leaving 10 bases of the junction unmatched. CDR3: CASSQDLGGGAVGANVLTF. In DNA form, the CDR3 reads TGCGCCAGCAGCCAAGATTTGGGCGGGGGGGCGGTAGGGGCCAACGTCCTGACTTTC.

V usage is TRBV19 and J usage is TRBJ2-3, with a weak D call TRBD1 (5 bases). Germline V gives CDR1 LNHDA, CDR2 SQIVND (reference sequence). V lost 1 base, J lost 2 bases, and 13 bases lay in between. This CDR3 region has 16 residues. CDR3 region: CASSIGSGYLTDTQYF. For the CDR3, the DNA is TGTGCCAGTAGTATAGGGTCAGGGTACCTCACAGATACGCAGTATTTT.

The rearrangement joins TRBV5-4 to TRBJ2-1, with 10 positions matching TRBD2. Germline CDR1 SGHNT, CDR2 YYREEE (reference sequence). Unmatched junction bases numbered 16, after V lost 3 bases and J lost 7 bases. This CDR3 has 18 amino acids. For the CDR3, the DNA is TGTGCCAGCAGCTGGGGGGGGCTAGCGGGGGTGTCGGGGAATGAGCAGTTCTTC. It codes for CASSWGGLAGVSGNEQFF.

The rearrangement uses TRBV5-6 and TRBJ2-3; TRBD1 might be the D (5 bases). Trimming shortened V by 7 bases and J by 7 bases, and 22 bases separated the two germline ends. The CDR3 sequence is 15 residues long. Looked up from germline, CDR1 is SGHDT and CDR2 is YYEEEE. In DNA, the CDR3 is TGTGCCAGCGCTGGGGCCCCACACAGTGAGAATACGCAGTATTTT. The encoded protein is CASAGAPHSENTQYF.

The DNA for the CDR3 is TGTGCCAGCAGTTACGGAGGAGTTACTGGAAACACCATATATTTT. Encoded protein: CASSYGGVTGNTIYF. This chain uses TRBV6-6 with TRBJ1-3; no definite D call. The CDR3 extends over 15 amino acids. Trimming removed 2 bases from V and 2 bases from J, with 10 bases in between. Germline CDR1 and CDR2: MNHNY and SVGAGI (reference sequence).

The V gene is TRBV9, the J gene TRBJ2-5; no definite D call. CDR1 SGDLS and CDR2 YYNGEE come from the germline V gene. V was shortened by 4 bases and J by 2 bases, with 12 bases between the two germline ends. This CDR3 spans 14 amino acids. The CDR3 nucleotides read TGTGCCAGCAGCCCAAATACAGCACAAGAGACCCAGTACTTC. It codes for CASSPNTAQETQYF.

Only a few counts were recorded for this clone. The chain employs TRBV29-1 and TRBJ1-1, with TRBD1 as a possible D gene (6 bases). Germline CDR1 and CDR2: SQVTM and ANQGSEA. V was clipped by 4 bases and J by 3 bases, with 24 bases between them. CDR3 length equals 17 residues. CDR3 residues: CSVGGLATGTQDTEAFF. CDR3 nucleotides: TGCAGCGTTGGGGGGCTGGCTACGGGGACGCAGGACACTGAAGCTTTCTTT.

The chain's CDR3 is CASSIQGGGYTF. Written as DNA, the CDR3 is TGTGCCAGTAGTATCCAGGGTGGTGGCTACACCTTC. The V call is TRBV19, the J call TRBJ1-2; D is perhaps TRBD1 (5 bases). Per the germline V gene, CDR1 is LNHDA and CDR2 is SQIVND (reference sequence). CDR3 length: 12 amino acids. Deletions cut 3 bases from V and 7 bases from J, with 9 bases between. Together with reference TRBV19 and TRBJ1-2, the CDR3 gives the full variable domain: DGGITQSPKYLFRKEGQNVTLSCEQNLNHDAMYWYRQDPGQGLRLIYYSQIVNDFQKGDIAEGYSVSREKKESFPLTVTSAQKNPTAFYLCASSIQGGGYTFGSGTRLTVV.

This chain joins TRBV10-2 and TRBJ2-7; D unresolved. Per the germline V gene, CDR1 is WSHSY and CDR2 is SAAADI. Trimming removed 0 bases at V and 4 bases at J, with 7 bases between. The CDR3 is 13 residues long. CDR3 DNA sequence: TGCGCCAGCAGTGAGTCGAACAGTTACGAGCAGTACTTC. It codes for CASSESNSYEQYF.

The chain links TRBV7-2 to TRBJ2-7; no firm D call. Germline CDR1 and CDR2: SGHTA and FQGNSA. The V and J ends lost 3 bases and 0 bases respectively, with 3 bases between them. This CDR3 spans 12 amino acids. This chain's CDR3 is CASSFHSYEQYF. In nucleotides, the CDR3 is TGTGCCAGCAGCTTCCACTCCTACGAGCAGTACTTC.

This chain connects TRBV7-9 to TRBJ2-2; tentative D call: TRBD1 (6 bases). Germline assignment: CDR1 SEHNR and CDR2 FQNEAQ (reference sequence). The CDR3 loop spans 17 amino acids. V was cut by 2 bases and J by 5 bases, with 18 bases left in between. The DNA for the CDR3 is TGTGCCAGCAGCTTACCGGACCCAGGGGATGAAACCGGGGAGCTGTTTTTT. It is translated as CASSLPDPGDETGELFF. Drawing the rest from reference TRBV7-9 and TRBJ2-2, the complete variable domain is DTGVSQNPRHKITKRGQNVTFRCDPISEHNRLYWYRQTLGQGPEFLTYFQNEAQLEKSRLLSDRFSAERPKGSFSTLEIQRTEQGDSAMYLCASSLPDPGDETGELFFGEGSRLTVL.

In regard to this clone: Other DNA sequences of this sample code for an identical CDR3. The chain employs TRBV10-1 and TRBJ1-1; D is undetermined. This CDR3 spans 13 amino acids. Looked up from germline, CDR1 is WNHNN and CDR2 is SYGVQD (reference sequence). Deletions cut 6 bases from V and 1 base from J, with 9 bases between. CDR3 region: CASSAGSNTEAFF. For the CDR3, the DNA is TGCGCCAGCAGCGCGGGCTCGAACACTGAAGCTTTCTTT.

The rearrangement joins TRBV29-1 to TRBJ2-2; 11 bases are shared with TRBD2. The V and J ends lost 7 bases and 1 base, in that order; junction bases with no gene match: 2. The germline V gene encodes CDR1 SQVTM and CDR2 ANQGSEA. The CDR3 spans 14 residues. Here the CDR3 DNA reads TGCAGCGCTGGACTAGCGGGGAACACCGGGGAGCTGTTTTTT. Translated: CSAGLAGNTGELFF.

In this sample, this clone turned up a few times. The CDR3 nucleotides are TGTGCCAGCAGCTTAGTCGGGGGGGGTAATGCGGCCAACGTCCTGACTTTC. Encoded protein: CASSLVGGGNAANVLTF. The V and J genes are TRBV7-2 and TRBJ2-6; 8 nucleotides align to TRBD2. Germline-derived CDR1 and CDR2 are SGHTA and FQGNSA. The CDR3 runs to 17 residues. After removal of 1 base from V and 6 bases from J, the junction contained 8 bases not matched to a gene.

This clone was counted only a few times. The gene calls are TRBV11-2 and TRBJ2-2; 8 bases match TRBD1. V lost 3 bases to trimming and J lost 5 bases; unmatched junction nucleotides: 5. CDR3 size: 15 residues. Germline assignment: CDR1 SGHAT and CDR2 FQNNGV. CDR3 nucleotide sequence: TGTGCCAGCAGCTTCTCGACAGGGGAAACCGGGGAGCTGTTTTTT. It specifies CASSFSTGETGELFF.

V gene TRBV5-8 combines with J gene TRBJ2-7, with TRBD1 as a possible D gene (5 bases). Trimming shortened V by 3 bases and J by 2 bases, and 15 bases separated the two germline ends. Germline CDR1 reads SGHTS; CDR2 reads YDEGEE. The CDR3 loop spans 15 amino acids. The CDR3 sequence: CASSSIDRRAYEQYF. The CDR3 coding sequence is TGTGCCAGCAGCTCGATAGACAGACGAGCCTACGAGCAGTACTTC.

The J gene is TRBJ1-1, the V gene TRBV4-2; TRBD1 might be the D (5 bases). Per germline, CDR1 LGHNA and CDR2 YNFKEQ. V was trimmed by 0 bases and J by 3 bases, leaving 17 bases between them. The CDR3 is 17 residues long. This CDR3 reads CASSQDGAGWGDTEAFF. The CDR3 DNA reads TGTGCCAGCAGCCAAGATGGGGCAGGGTGGGGGGACACTGAAGCTTTCTTT.

V usage is TRBV27 and J usage is TRBJ2-2; 9 positions match TRBD1. The junction had 6 bases not matched to a gene; V was cut back by 11 bases and J by 5 bases. Germline V gives CDR1 MNHEY, CDR2 SMNVEV (reference sequence). The length of the CDR3 is 13 residues. CDR3 nucleotides: TGTGCCGGGGGGACAGGGAGGACCGGGGAGCTGTTTTTT. Translated, it gives CAGGTGRTGELFF.